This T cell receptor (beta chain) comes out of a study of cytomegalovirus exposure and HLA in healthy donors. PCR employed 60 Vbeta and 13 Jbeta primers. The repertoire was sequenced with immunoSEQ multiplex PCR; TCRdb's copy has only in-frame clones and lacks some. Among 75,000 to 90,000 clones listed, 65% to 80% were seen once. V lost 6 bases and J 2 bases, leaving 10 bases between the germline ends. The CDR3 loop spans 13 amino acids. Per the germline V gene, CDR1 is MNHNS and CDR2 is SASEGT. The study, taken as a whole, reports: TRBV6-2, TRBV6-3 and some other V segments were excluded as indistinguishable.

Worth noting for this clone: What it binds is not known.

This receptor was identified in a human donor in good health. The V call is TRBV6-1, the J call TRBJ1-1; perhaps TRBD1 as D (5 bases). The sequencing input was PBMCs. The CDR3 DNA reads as TGTGCCAGCAGCCCGACAGAAAACACTGAAGCTTTCTTT. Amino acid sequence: CASSPTENTEAFF.